This TCR beta chain was recovered during a study of Ad26.COV2.S vaccination and SARS-CoV-2 variants (dated by TCRdb to the early 2020s). In the study overall: Vaccine-arm donors were drawn from COV1001, a multicentre, randomized, double-blind, placebo-controlled phase I-IIa trial of Ad26.COV2.S in healthy adults. TCRbeta repertoire sequencing was used to assess the specificity and breadth of SARS-CoV-2-reactive T cell receptors after Ad26.COV2.S vaccination. The TCR-sequenced set comprised approximately 32 samples: around 20 Ad26.COV2.S vaccine recipients, 5 placebo recipients and 8 SARS-CoV-2 convalescent individuals. Investigators did not know the trial group allocation while performing experiments and assessing outcomes. Trial participants were randomized into five groups of five: low-dose or high-dose Ad26.COV2.S given once or twice, or placebo on both occasions. Ad26.COV2.S was administered intramuscularly at 5 x 10^10 or 1 x 10^11 viral particles, either as a single shot or as two shots given 56 days apart. Results the study describes overall, beyond this receptor: Comparing responses between vaccine doses or regimens was not something the study was powered to do. Ad26.COV2.S recipients had higher spike-specific TCR breadth than placebo recipients (P = 0.0014). It was noted by the authors that total T cell responses may have been underestimated by the TCR breadth and depth analyses. Vaccine and placebo recipients had similar non-spike TCR breadth, a finding consistent with the vaccine containing only spike. Substantial breadth of spike-specific CD8+ and CD4+ T cell responses was reported after vaccination.

Interpreted using the paper, the treatment or condition label stands for: roughly 18 received Ad26.COV2.S at low or high dose, single or two shots; about 5 received placebo; per-sample allocation not given. For vaccine and placebo recipients, repertoires were sequenced using samples collected on day 63 after the first injection. Cohort 1b enrolled 25 adults aged 18-55 years at a single site in Boston, USA, between 29 July and 7 August 2020. Ad26.COV2.S was a replication-incompetent adenovirus type 26 vector expressing a prefusion-stabilized SARS-CoV-2 spike protein from the original Wuhan strain. TCRbeta CDR3 regions were sequenced with the immunoSEQ Assay. After extraction, genomic DNA underwent amplification by bias-controlled multiplex PCR, followed by high-throughput sequencing. Per the source publication's procedure: To quantify the absolute abundance of every unique TCRbeta CDR3 region, sequences were collapsed and filtered. Usable DNA was measured by amplifying reference genes present in all nucleated cells, and TCRbeta template counts were normalized to that usable DNA to estimate T cell fraction. Repertoire TCRs were annotated as SARS-CoV-2-specific by exact matching of V gene, CDR3 amino acid sequence and J gene to a known reactive TCR set. The reference SARS-CoV-2 TCR set came from MIRA and was filtered for enrichment in COVID-19-positive ImmuneCODE repertoires, removing public or cross-reactive TCRs. Using the MIRA antigens, annotated TCRs were further analysed by specific ORF or by position within an ORF. Depth was the summed frequency of annotated unique rearrangements, while breadth was defined as annotated unique rearrangements over total unique productive rearrangements. TCR breadth was compared between groups using two-sided Wilcoxon rank-sum tests. TCRdb took over this immuneACCESS table, retaining in-frame rearrangements with V and J assigned. Such tables are incomplete; in checked studies, under half of the missing clones stem from an unresolved V gene, and the remainder is unexplained. Clone size and the V and J calls come from that table; the DNA yielded D and trimming. The sample table contains around 400,000 clones; only one count was recorded for about four fifths of them. In total, the top ten clones hold about 8% of the sample.

A distance of 10 bases separates the germline ends of V and J, which lose 0 bases and 5 bases respectively. From its cysteine to its phenylalanine, the CDR3 spans 14 amino acids. Kept here is only the CDR3 DNA, which spans 42 bases and is read in frame from base 1. The germline V gene yields MRHNA for CDR1 and SNTAGT for CDR2. In the case of this clone: The antigen this receptor binds is unknown. No base qualities exist here, and no much larger clone lies one base off it.

The TCR originated in a person between 18 and 65 years old who received the Ad26.COV2.S COVID-19 vaccine or a placebo. Recombination linked TRBV6-4 to TRBJ1-2; too little of a D gene remains to name it. The sequences come from peripheral blood, collected in a trial of Ad26.COV2.S vaccine versus placebo. The CDR3 is CASSDSDGPYGYTF. At the DNA level, the sequence is TGTGCCAGCAGTGACTCGGACGGCCCGTATGGCTACACCTTC.